The 24 T cell receptor beta chains reported below all come from one sample, sequenced in a study of PD-L1 blockade in urothelial cancer. The method was immunoSEQ multiplex PCR; TCRdb's version includes in-frame clones alone and lacks a portion of them. In the table there are tens of thousands of clones, about four fifths of which are singletons. As to time point: pretreatment peripheral blood. The sample consisted of PBMCs, taken around atezolizumab (anti-PD-L1) treatment. These receptors all stem from a man aged 55-75 years with urothelial cancer.

V is TRBV9 and J is TRBJ2-5, with D possibly being TRBD2 (6 bases). V gave up 0 bases and J gave up 1 base, with 13 bases separating them. Germline V gene data show CDR1 as SGDLS and CDR2 as YYNGEE. This CDR3 is 16 amino acids long. The CDR3 is CASSVEAGYFQETQYF. The CDR3 bases are TGTGCCAGCAGCGTAGAGGCGGGGTACTTCCAAGAGACCCAGTACTTC.

The chain carries TRBV9 and TRBJ1-1; the D gene is possibly TRBD1 (6 bases). Trimming cost V 2 bases and J 3 bases, with 11 bases left between them. The CDR3 is 14 amino acids. CDR1 SGDLS and CDR2 YYNGEE come from the germline V gene. CDR3 loop: CASSVEHRDTEAFF. CDR3 coding DNA: TGTGCCAGCAGCGTTGAACACAGGGACACTGAAGCTTTCTTT. The variable domain in full, completed from reference TRBV9 and TRBJ1-1, reads DSGVTQTPKHLITATGQRVTLRCSPRSGDLSVYWYQQSLDQGLQFLIQYYNGEERAKGNILERFSAQQFPDLHSELNLSSLELGDSALYFCASSVEHRDTEAFFGQGTRLTVV.

The count of this clone is one. At one of its ends the junction is not consistent with the germline gene, which may arise from a read error. Other DNA sequences in the same sample also yield this CDR3. This sequence joins TRBV28 and TRBJ1-2; D gene unclear. The CDR3 has 14 amino acids. The germline CDR1 and CDR2 sequences are MDHEN and SYDVKM. As DNA, the CDR3 is TGTGCCAGCAGTCCCGCGAGCTTCCTAGGCGGCTACACTTTC. Protein: CASSPASFLGGYTF.

In its sample, this clone was seen once. The gene calls are TRBV5-5 and TRBJ2-3; a weak D match, TRBD2 (6 bases). CDR1 and CDR2 from the germline V gene are SGHKS and YYEKEE (reference sequence). V was pared by 3 bases and J by 4 bases, with 12 bases between. The CDR3 covers 14 residues. This CDR3 reads CASSWGGGSDTQYF. The DNA for the CDR3 is TGTGCCAGCAGCTGGGGCGGAGGGTCAGATACGCAGTATTTT.

The chain recombines TRBV28 with TRBJ1-2; the match to TRBD1 covers 8 bases. The CDR3 is made up of 12 amino acids. The trim removed 8 bases at V and 4 bases at J, leaving 3 bases unmatched. Germline values: CDR1 MDHEN, CDR2 SYDVKM. CDR3 nucleotides: TGTGCCAGCCGAACAGGGGGCTATGGCTACACCTTC. Translating gives CASRTGGYGYTF.

The chain links TRBV27 to TRBJ2-7; TRBD1 agrees at 8 bases. This CDR3 is built from 17 residues. In germline, CDR1 is MNHEY, CDR2 SMNVEV (reference sequence). With 0 bases clipped from V and 3 bases from J, the junction kept 10 bases outside the gene matches. CDR3 in DNA: TGTGCCAGCAGTTTATCATTCCGGTGGGGACAGGACTACGAGCAGTACTTC. Translating it yields CASSLSFRWGQDYEQYF.

The chain employs TRBV11-2 and TRBJ1-2; 8 bases agree with TRBD1. The CDR3 is 16 residues long. The V gene end was trimmed by 4 bases and the J gene end by 8 bases; junction bases not matched to a gene: 15. Germline-derived CDR1 and CDR2 are SGHAT and FQNNGV. CDR3 DNA: TGTGCCAGCAGCTCCCGGACAGGGACGAGATTGCGCGGCTACACCTTC. It is translated as CASSSRTGTRLRGYTF.

This chain joins TRBV2 and TRBJ2-2; possibly TRBD2 for D (6 bases). V shed 6 bases and J shed 3 bases, with 14 bases lying between them. The CDR3 spans 15 residues. Per the germline V gene, CDR1 is SNHLY and CDR2 is FYNNEI. Here the CDR3 DNA reads TGTGCCAGCAGCCGGGGATGGGGGGACACCGGGGAGCTGTTTTTT. It is translated as CASSRGWGDTGELFF.

The chain uses TRBV7-9 and TRBJ1-5; 9 bases fit TRBD1. Germline assignment: CDR1 SEHNR and CDR2 FQNEAQ (reference sequence). V trimming: 1 base; J trimming: 8 bases; junction bases outside the gene matches: 9. The CDR3 has 16 amino acids. This CDR3 is CASSLGTGGTSEPQHF. The CDR3 coding sequence is TGTGCCAGCAGCTTAGGCACAGGGGGCACCAGCGAGCCCCAGCATTTT.

The chain combines TRBV30 with TRBJ1-4, with TRBD1 as a possible D gene (6 bases). Trimming removed 2 bases at V and 8 bases at J, with 15 bases between. The germline V gene has CDR1 GTSNPN and CDR2 SVGIG (reference sequence). The CDR3 extends over 14 amino acids. CDR3 sequence (DNA): TGTGCCTGGAGTCGGGACACGCGAGAGGAAAAACTGTTTTTT. Amino acid sequence: CAWSRDTREEKLFF.

The V gene is TRBV7-9, the J gene TRBJ2-5; the D is unclear. This CDR3 is 12 amino acids long. V dropped 1 base and J dropped 5 bases, with 5 bases sitting between them. The V gene's germline CDR1 is SEHNR and CDR2 FQNEAQ (reference sequence). CDR3 nucleotides: TGTGCCAGCAGCTTAGTTCTGGAGACCCAGTACTTC. It codes for CASSLVLETQYF.

This clone has only one observation. The chain has TRBV5-1 and TRBJ2-1; D perhaps matches TRBD1 (5 bases). Germline assignment: CDR1 SGHRS and CDR2 YFSETQ. This CDR3 contains 14 residues. The V gene lost 4 bases and the J gene lost 6 bases, with 14 bases spanning the gap. The CDR3 coding sequence is TGCGCCAGCAGCACCCTACAGGATGCCAATGAGCAGTTCTTC. Translation gives CASSTLQDANEQFF.

This sequence joins TRBV19 and TRBJ2-1, with D unresolved. Trimming removed 2 bases from V and 0 bases from J, with 11 bases in between. Germline CDR1 and CDR2: LNHDA and SQIVND (reference sequence). CDR3 length: 16 residues. In nucleotides, the CDR3 is TGTGCCAGTAGTATATCTCTCCTGAGCTCCTACAATGAGCAGTTCTTC. Translating it yields CASSISLLSSYNEQFF.

V gene TRBV19 combines with J gene TRBJ1-4; D gene ambiguous. The CDR3 extends over 14 amino acids. Germline CDR1 reads LNHDA; CDR2 reads SQIVND (reference sequence). Trimming took off 8 bases at V and 0 bases at J, with 10 bases between the two ends. CDR3 residues: CASRDGSTNEKLFF. In DNA form, the CDR3 reads TGTGCCAGTCGAGACGGGTCAACTAATGAAAAACTGTTTTTT.

The V and J genes are TRBV11-2 and TRBJ1-1, with D tentatively TRBD1 (5 bases). This CDR3 contains 13 residues. Trimming stripped 1 base from V and 6 bases from J, with 9 bases between. Germline V gene data show CDR1 as SGHAT and CDR2 as FQNNGV. The CDR3 DNA is TGTGCCAGCAGCTTAGGGTCGACAGCTGAAGCTTTCTTT. As protein: CASSLGSTAEAFF.

The CDR3 DNA is TGTGCCAGCAGTCAGGGAGCGGGGAACACTGAAGCTTTCTTT. It translates to CASSQGAGNTEAFF. The chain employs TRBV28 and TRBJ1-1; tentative D call: TRBD1 (5 bases). Trimming shortened V by 5 bases and J by 1 base, and 11 bases separated the two germline ends. Germline CDR1 is MDHEN and CDR2 is SYDVKM. The CDR3 totals 14 residues.

The chain has TRBV27 and TRBJ2-6; weak D call: TRBD2 (6 bases). V gave up 5 bases and J gave up 3 bases, with 11 bases separating them. Germline V gene data show CDR1 as MNHEY and CDR2 as SMNVEV (reference sequence). This CDR3 comprises 15 residues. CDR3 amino acids: CASSPWDFGANVLTF. CDR3 DNA: TGTGCCAGCAGTCCCTGGGACTTTGGGGCCAACGTCCTGACTTTC.

This clone has a single count. The chain uses TRBV5-1 and TRBJ1-2; perhaps TRBD1 as D (5 bases). Germline CDR1 reads SGHRS; CDR2 reads YFSETQ. Trimming shortened V by 1 base and J by 6 bases, and 19 bases separated the two germline ends. The CDR3 spans 16 residues. This chain's CDR3 is CASSLLPGAPRDGYTF. The CDR3 bases are TGCGCCAGCAGCTTGCTGCCTGGGGCGCCCCGGGATGGCTACACCTTC.

This chain connects TRBV5-1 to TRBJ1-6; 9 bases are a match to TRBD1. J lost 7 bases, V lost 3 bases, and 5 bases had no gene match. This CDR3 has 15 amino acids. Germline CDR1 and CDR2: SGHRS and YFSETQ. The CDR3 DNA follows: TGCGCCAGCAGCTCGGGGACAGGGAAAAATTCACCCCTCCACTTT. Translation gives CASSSGTGKNSPLHF.

This chain links TRBV5-1 with TRBJ2-6; TRBD1 matches 8 bases. CDR1 and CDR2 (germline): SGHRS, YFSETQ. CDR3 length: 18 residues. The V segment lost 4 bases and the J segment 0 bases; nucleotides outside the gene matches: 9. The CDR3 loop reads CASSLTGGGNSGANVLTF. The CDR3 DNA follows: TGCGCCAGCAGCCTAACAGGGGGTGGGAACTCTGGGGCCAACGTCCTGACTTTC.

The CDR3 region is CASSPGLAGSYEQYF. CDR3 nucleotides: TGTGCCAGCAGCCCTGGACTAGCGGGGTCCTACGAGCAGTACTTC. This chain joins TRBV4-2 and TRBJ2-7; 12 bases are shared with TRBD2. Trimming took 4 bases from V and 1 from J; bases not matched to a gene: 2. This CDR3 has 15 residues. Germline lookup yields CDR1 LGHNA and CDR2 YNFKEQ.

This clone was seen only a few times. CDR3 region: CAWNTGPNTEAFF. DNA for the CDR3: TGTGCCTGGAACACAGGGCCGAACACTGAAGCTTTCTTT. The chain is built from TRBV30 and TRBJ1-1; D possibly corresponds to TRBD1 (6 bases). The CDR3 loop spans 13 amino acids. Germline V CDR1 and CDR2: GTSNPN, SVGIG (reference sequence). With 4 bases removed from V and 1 base from J, the gap between germline ends came to 10 bases. Looking up the rest from reference TRBV30 and TRBJ1-1 gives the full variable domain: SQTIHQWPATLVQPVGSPLSLECTVEGTSNPNLYWYRQAAGRGLQLLFYSVGIGQISSEVPQNLSASRPQDRQFILSSKKLLLSDSGFYLCAWNTGPNTEAFFGQGTRLTVV.

The chain recombines TRBV11-2 with TRBJ1-1, with no clear D. Trimming removed 2 bases from V and 8 bases from J, with 12 bases in between. The germline gives CDR1 SGHAT, CDR2 FQNNGV. The CDR3 has 13 residues. This CDR3 is CASSLSGRREAFF. The DNA for the CDR3 is TGTGCCAGCAGCTTATCGGGTCGGAGAGAAGCTTTCTTT.

V gene TRBV7-6 combines with J gene TRBJ2-3; perhaps TRBD2 as D (5 bases). Trimming shortened V by 1 base and J by 6 bases, and 8 bases separated the two germline ends. CDR1 and CDR2 (germline): SGHVS, FNYEAQ. The CDR3 consists of 13 residues. CDR3 residues: CASSLDGVDTQYF. The CDR3 DNA sequence: TGTGCCAGCAGCTTAGACGGGGTCGATACGCAGTATTTT. Based on the CDR3 plus reference TRBV7-6 and TRBJ2-3, the full variable domain is GAGVSQSPRYKVTKRGQDVALRCDPISGHVSLYWYRQALGQGPEFLTYFNYEAQQDKSGLPNDRFSAERPEGSISTLTIQRTEQRDSAMYRCASSLDGVDTQYFGPGTRLTVL.